These 21 T cell receptor beta chains originate from one sample sequenced in a study of T cell repertoires in cytomegalovirus infection. TCRdb ran MiXCR on the reads and lists one entry per CDR3 protein. The sample includes some 800,000 distinct CDR3 sequences, 25% to 35% of them seen just once. These receptors lack a known antigen. Here the sequenced sample was cultured CD8+ T cells from PBMCs, taken from culture after CMV antigen stimulation. These receptors were collected from a human donor in good health (CMV status not recorded). Some clones in this sample may be carry-over from other donors' samples.

The rearrangement links TRBV7-2 to TRBJ1-3, with 7 bases aligning to TRBD1. CDR1 and CDR2 from the germline V gene are SGHTA and FQGNSA. The CDR3 has 15 residues. Trimming took 5 bases from V and 2 from J; bases not matched to a gene: 6. CDR3 nucleotides: TGTGCCAGCAGCCCACAGACAGGGCCTGGAAACACCATATATTTT. Residues: CASSPQTGPGNTIYF.

This clonotype was counted only a few times. The rearrangement uses TRBV12-3 or TRBV12-4 and TRBJ2-1; 7 bases are a match to TRBD2. V was pared by 6 bases and J by 1 base, with 0 bases of the junction left unmatched. The CDR3 totals 13 residues. The CDR3 is CASRAGSYNEQFF. DNA of the CDR3: TGTGCCAGCAGAGCGGGGTCCTACAATGAGCAGTTCTTC.

This clonotype was observed at least ten times. The V gene is TRBV7-6, the J gene TRBJ1-1, with TRBD1 matching over 9 bases. The CDR3 has 17 residues. The V segment lost 3 bases and the J segment 1 base; nucleotides outside the gene matches: 9. CDR1 SGHVS and CDR2 FNYEAQ come from the germline V gene. The CDR3 loop is CASSFGQGSTGNTEAFF. The CDR3 bases are TGTGCCAGCAGCTTTGGACAGGGGTCAACTGGGAACACTGAAGCTTTCTTT.

A few counts support this clonotype. The rearrangement uses TRBV2 and TRBJ2-6, with D possibly TRBD2 on 6 matching bases. Deletions cut 7 bases from V and 2 bases from J, with 9 bases between. The CDR3 totals 14 residues. Per the germline V gene, CDR1 is SNHLY and CDR2 is FYNNEI. The CDR3 DNA reads TGTGCCAGCAACGGGGGACCTGGGGCCAACGTCCTGACTTTC. Its protein product is CASNGGPGANVLTF.

The J gene is TRBJ1-1, the V gene TRBV19; 7 bases line up with TRBD1. CDR3 size: 13 residues. CDR1 and CDR2 from the germline V gene are LNHDA and SQIVND (reference sequence). V lost 7 bases, J lost 7 bases, and 9 bases stayed unmatched. The CDR3 DNA reads TGTGCCAGTATGAGAGGGGGCGCAGATGAAGCTTTCTTT. Residues: CASMRGGADEAFF.

V and J are TRBV4-1 and TRBJ2-2, with D perhaps assigned TRBD1 or TRBD2 (5 bases each). This CDR3 has 15 amino acids. CDR1 is MGHRA and CDR2 is YSYEKL in the germline V gene. V was pared by 2 bases and J by 4 bases, with 11 bases between. The CDR3 loop is CASSQRPGPTGELFF. In DNA form, the CDR3 reads TGCGCCAGCAGCCAACGCCCGGGGCCCACCGGGGAGCTGTTTTTT.

V gene TRBV6-1 combines with J gene TRBJ2-2; TRBD2 matches 7 bases. In germline, CDR1 is MNHNS, CDR2 SASEGT. Trimming took 7 bases from V and 6 from J; bases not matched to a gene: 5. The CDR3 sequence is 13 residues long. CDR3 sequence reads: CASKGREAGELFF. DNA for the CDR3: TGTGCCAGCAAGGGGAGGGAGGCCGGGGAGCTGTTTTTT.

CDR3: CASSNRGQVQPQHF. The DNA for the CDR3 is TGTGCCAGCAGTAACAGGGGGCAAGTTCAGCCCCAGCATTTT. The chain has TRBV12-3 or TRBV12-4 and TRBJ1-5; 9 nucleotides agree with TRBD1. The CDR3 runs 14 residues. Trimming removed 5 bases from V and 6 bases from J; junction bases left unmatched: 5.

This clonotype was recorded at least ten times. This rearrangement joins TRBV7-9 to TRBJ2-1; D is possibly TRBD2 (6 bases). With 4 bases removed from V and 9 bases from J, the gap between germline ends came to 19 bases. There are 15 residues in the CDR3. The V gene's germline CDR1 is SEHNR and CDR2 FQNEAQ (reference sequence). The CDR3 sequence is CASSSSSGVTGEQFF. CDR3 DNA sequence: TGTGCCAGCAGCTCCTCATCGGGGGTTACTGGTGAGCAGTTCTTC.

This chain joins TRBV20-1 and TRBJ1-6; 9 bases map to TRBD1. CDR1 and CDR2 (germline): DFQATT, SNEGSKA (reference sequence). The CDR3 spans 20 residues. With V trimmed by 0 bases and J by 5 bases, 17 bases remained unmatched. The chain's CDR3 is CSARDPRVGWGDRDNSPLHF. CDR3 nucleotides: TGCAGTGCTAGAGATCCAAGAGTCGGGTGGGGGGACAGGGATAATTCACCCCTCCACTTT.

The chain links TRBV12-3 or TRBV12-4 to TRBJ2-2; 7 positions match TRBD2. Trimming cost V 2 bases and J 9 bases; bases outside gene matches: 9. CDR3 length: 15 residues. As DNA, the CDR3 is TGTGCCAGCAGTTTACTCACGGGGGGTCCCCGGGAGCTGTTTTTT. Translating it yields CASSLLTGGPRELFF.

This clonotype has just a few counts. CDR3: CASMGFVDRGWRNQPQHF. In DNA form, the CDR3 reads TGTGCCAGCATGGGCTTTGTTGACAGGGGTTGGAGAAACCAGCCCCAGCATTTT. The chain links TRBV12-3 or TRBV12-4 to TRBJ1-5; 8 bases line up with TRBD1. The length of the CDR3 is 18 residues. Unmatched junction bases numbered 21, after V lost 7 bases and J lost 7 bases.

The chain joins TRBV5-6 to TRBJ2-3; 7 bases are shared with TRBD1. CDR3 length: 14 residues. V was clipped by 4 bases and J by 3 bases; unmatched bases: 5. The germline V gene encodes CDR1 SGHDT and CDR2 YYEEEE. CDR3 protein: CASSTGTATDTQYF. CDR3 coding DNA: TGTGCCAGCAGCACGGGGACAGCAACAGATACGCAGTATTTT.

This clonotype has only a few counts. This chain uses TRBV5-8 with TRBJ2-5; perhaps TRBD2 as D (5 bases). Trimming left V 5 bases short and J 9 bases short, with 23 bases between. This CDR3 region has 15 residues. CDR1 and CDR2 from the germline V gene are SGHTS and YDEGEE. In DNA, the CDR3 is TGTGCCAGCAGACGTAATTCCGGGCCCCCCGGGGCCCAGTACTTC. Encoded protein: CASRRNSGPPGAQYF.

This rearrangement joins TRBV28 to TRBJ2-1; 7 bases are shared with TRBD2. From germline, CDR1 is MDHEN and CDR2 SYDVKM. The length of the CDR3 is 14 residues. V trimming: 6 bases; J trimming: 3 bases; junction bases outside the gene matches: 5. The chain's CDR3 is CASRPGTNYNEQFF. CDR3 bases: TGTGCCAGCAGACCCGGGACTAACTACAATGAGCAGTTCTTC.

The chain recombines TRBV7-2 with TRBJ1-1; unclear D gene. CDR3 length: 15 residues. Trimming removed 5 bases at V and 5 bases at J, with 18 bases between. Germline values: CDR1 SGHTA, CDR2 FQGNSA. CDR3 in amino acids: CASSPRYAEGTEAFF. As DNA, the CDR3 is TGTGCCAGCAGCCCCCGTTATGCTGAGGGAACTGAAGCTTTCTTT.

This clonotype was recorded many times. This chain's CDR3 is CASSLEQGSSNQPQHF. CDR3 coding DNA: TGTGCCAGCAGCTTAGAACAGGGTAGTAGCAATCAGCCCCAGCATTTT. The gene calls are TRBV7-6 and TRBJ1-5, with TRBD1 as a possible D gene (6 bases). V was shortened by 1 base and J by 0 bases, with 10 bases between the two germline ends. Germline-derived CDR1 and CDR2 are SGHVS and FNYEAQ. CDR3 length equals 16 residues.

This clonotype occurred a few times. The chain is built from TRBV6-1 and TRBJ2-7, with 8 bases aligning to TRBD1. Per germline, CDR1 MNHNS and CDR2 SASEGT. V was clipped by 5 bases and J by 0 bases; unmatched bases: 12. This CDR3 region has 17 residues. CDR3 sequence (DNA): TGTGCCAGCAGTCTCAGGATGGGACAGGACCGCTCCTACGAGCAGTACTTC. It encodes CASSLRMGQDRSYEQYF.

Only a few counts were recorded for this clonotype. The chain uses TRBV4-2 and TRBJ2-7; D might be TRBD2 (6 bases). Between the trimmed V and J ends, which lost 0 bases and 2 bases, there was a span of 11 bases. The CDR3 covers 15 residues. Germline V CDR1 and CDR2: LGHNA, YNFKEQ. The CDR3 bases are TGTGCCAGCAGCCAAGAGACGGGGGTAACCTACGAGCAGTACTTC. Translating it yields CASSQETGVTYEQYF.

This clonotype was detected a few times. V gene TRBV7-9 combines with J gene TRBJ2-1; 11 bases are shared with TRBD2. Germline trimming cut 3 bases from V and 0 bases from J; bases unmatched to any gene: 7. Germline CDR1 is SEHNR and CDR2 is FQNEAQ (reference sequence). The CDR3 is 18 amino acids. The CDR3 reads CASSFSLAGGSSYNEQFF. The DNA of the CDR3 is TGTGCCAGCAGCTTCTCTCTAGCGGGGGGAAGCTCCTACAATGAGCAGTTCTTC.

The chain recombines TRBV10-3 with TRBJ1-1, with D tentatively TRBD1 (5 bases). Trimming took off 1 base at V and 4 bases at J, with 7 bases between the two ends. The CDR3 has 13 residues. Germline values: CDR1 ENHRY, CDR2 SYGVKD. In DNA form, the CDR3 reads TGTGCCATCAGTGAGTTAGGGGTCACTGAAGCTTTCTTT. It specifies CAISELGVTEAFF.